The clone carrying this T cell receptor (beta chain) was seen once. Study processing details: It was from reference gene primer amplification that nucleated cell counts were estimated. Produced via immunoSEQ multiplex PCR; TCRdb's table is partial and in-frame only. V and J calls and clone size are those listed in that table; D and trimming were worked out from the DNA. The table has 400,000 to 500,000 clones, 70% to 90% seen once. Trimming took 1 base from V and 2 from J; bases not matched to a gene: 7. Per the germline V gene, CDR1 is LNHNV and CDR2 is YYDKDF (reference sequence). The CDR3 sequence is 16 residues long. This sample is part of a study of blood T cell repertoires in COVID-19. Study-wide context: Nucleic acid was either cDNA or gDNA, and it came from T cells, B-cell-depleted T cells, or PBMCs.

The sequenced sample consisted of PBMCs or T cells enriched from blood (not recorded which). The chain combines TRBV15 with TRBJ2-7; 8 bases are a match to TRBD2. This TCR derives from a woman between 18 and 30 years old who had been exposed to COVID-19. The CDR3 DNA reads TGTGCCACCAGCAGAGTACGAGCGGGGGTGACCTACGAGCAGTACTTC. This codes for CATSRVRAGVTYEQYF.